These T cell receptor beta chains were read from a single sample in a study of cytomegalovirus exposure and HLA in healthy donors. TCRdb keeps only in-frame clones here, not all; method: immunoSEQ multiplex PCR. The data hold roughly 180,000 clones, with around a tenth observed a single time. Sequencing was carried out using PBMCs. The source of these receptors is a woman younger than 45 in good health and CMV-seropositive. The CDR3 runs from the conserved cysteine through the conserved F or W. D genes are given only for firm matches. Size values are once, few and many counts, or a class for expanded clones, and some rows have none.

d_call: TRBD2
clone_size: .
j_call: TRBJ2-1
v_call: TRBV11-3
cdr3_aa: CASSLDGRTYNEQFF
cdr3_nt: TGTGCCAGCAGCTTAGACGGGAGGACCTACAATGAGCAGTTCTTC

d_call: TRBD2
clone_size: .
j_call: TRBJ2-5
v_call: TRBV10-3
cdr3_aa: CAIRPGLAGDSETQYF
cdr3_nt: TGTGCCATCAGGCCCGGACTAGCGGGAGATTCGGAGACCCAGTACTTC

d_call: .
clone_size: .
j_call: TRBJ1-2
v_call: TRBV5-1
cdr3_aa: CASSLVHTGYGYTF
cdr3_nt: TGCGCCAGCAGCTTGGTCCACACAGGGTATGGCTACACCTTC

d_call: TRBD2
clone_size: .
j_call: TRBJ2-3
v_call: TRBV10-3
cdr3_aa: CAIRKGLAGGRTDTQYF
cdr3_nt: TGTGCCATCAGAAAGGGACTAGCGGGAGGACGCACAGATACGCAGTATTTT

d_call: TRBD2
clone_size: .
j_call: TRBJ2-1
v_call: TRBV5-1
cdr3_aa: CASSLIPGLAGDNEQFF
cdr3_nt: TGCGCCAGCAGCTTAATCCCCGGACTAGCGGGAGACAATGAGCAGTTCTTC

d_call: TRBD2
clone_size: few
j_call: TRBJ2-1
v_call: TRBV15
cdr3_aa: CATSPDRSGGNEQFF
cdr3_nt: TGTGCCACCAGCCCGGACCGTAGCGGGGGCAATGAGCAGTTCTTC

d_call: .
clone_size: few
j_call: TRBJ2-3
v_call: TRBV9
cdr3_aa: CASSVEGGDGTDTQYF
cdr3_nt: TGTGCCAGCAGCGTAGAAGGAGGGGATGGGACAGATACGCAGTATTTT

d_call: TRBD1
clone_size: few
j_call: TRBJ2-7
v_call: TRBV5-6
cdr3_aa: CASSLLTGVYEQYF
cdr3_nt: TGTGCCAGCAGCTTGTTGACAGGGGTCTACGAGCAGTACTTC

d_call: TRBD2
clone_size: .
j_call: TRBJ2-1
v_call: TRBV27
cdr3_aa: CASGTSGGYNEQFF
cdr3_nt: TGTGCCAGTGGGACTAGCGGGGGGTACAATGAGCAGTTCTTC

d_call: .
clone_size: .
j_call: TRBJ2-1
v_call: TRBV5-1
cdr3_aa: CASSWTSNEQFF
cdr3_nt: TGCGCCAGCAGCTGGACTTCCAATGAGCAGTTCTTC

d_call: TRBD1
clone_size: .
j_call: TRBJ2-1
v_call: TRBV5-8
cdr3_aa: CASSLGQSSYNEQFF
cdr3_nt: TGTGCCAGCAGCCTGGGACAGAGCTCCTACAATGAGCAGTTCTTC

d_call: TRBD1
clone_size: few
j_call: TRBJ1-2
v_call: TRBV11-2
cdr3_aa: CASSSTTGVYYGYTF
cdr3_nt: TGTGCCAGCAGCTCCACAACAGGGGTATACTATGGCTACACCTTC

d_call: TRBD1
clone_size: few
j_call: TRBJ1-2
v_call: TRBV6-6
cdr3_aa: CASNADRAGYGYTF
cdr3_nt: TGTGCCAGCAATGCGGACAGGGCTGGCTATGGCTACACCTTC

d_call: .
clone_size: .
j_call: TRBJ1-5
v_call: TRBV6-5
cdr3_aa: CASSYSRHQPQHF
cdr3_nt: TGTGCCAGCAGTTACTCCCGTCATCAGCCCCAGCATTTT

d_call: .
clone_size: few
j_call: TRBJ2-7
v_call: TRBV10-1
cdr3_aa: CASTPLSCSSYEQYF
cdr3_nt: TGCGCCAGCACCCCCCTTAGTTGTAGCTCCTACGAGCAGTACTTC

d_call: .
clone_size: .
j_call: TRBJ2-5
v_call: TRBV4-2
cdr3_aa: CASSQEGRPGTPETQYF
cdr3_nt: TGTGCCAGCAGCCAAGAGGGCCGACCCGGGACTCCAGAGACCCAGTACTTC

d_call: TRBD1
clone_size: .
j_call: TRBJ1-2
v_call: TRBV27
cdr3_aa: CASSWDSRYGYTF
cdr3_nt: TGTGCCAGCAGCTGGGACAGCCGCTATGGCTACACCTTC

d_call: TRBD1
clone_size: .
j_call: TRBJ1-5
v_call: TRBV15
cdr3_aa: CATSRGTGGNQPQHF
cdr3_nt: TGTGCCACCAGCAGAGGTACAGGGGGCAATCAGCCCCAGCATTTT

d_call: TRBD1
clone_size: few
j_call: TRBJ2-7
v_call: TRBV19
cdr3_aa: CASSTIKTGSSYEQYF
cdr3_nt: TGTGCCAGTAGTACGATAAAGACAGGGTCATCCTACGAGCAGTACTTC

d_call: TRBD1
clone_size: few
j_call: TRBJ1-2
v_call: TRBV18
cdr3_aa: CASSPRNLKGQGAYGYTF
cdr3_nt: TGTGCCAGCTCACCACGAAATTTGAAAGGACAGGGGGCCTATGGCTACACCTTC

d_call: TRBD2
clone_size: few
j_call: TRBJ2-1
v_call: TRBV19
cdr3_aa: CASSPSSGPYNEQFF
cdr3_nt: TGTGCCAGTAGCCCCTCTAGCGGGCCTTACAATGAGCAGTTCTTC

d_call: TRBD1
clone_size: few
j_call: TRBJ1-1
v_call: TRBV7-2
cdr3_aa: CASTVQGGVGTEAFF
cdr3_nt: TGTGCCAGCACCGTCCAAGGGGGCGTTGGCACTGAAGCTTTCTTT

d_call: TRBD2
clone_size: .
j_call: TRBJ2-1
v_call: TRBV7-8
cdr3_aa: CASSLAGGETTYNEQFF
cdr3_nt: TGTGCCAGCAGCTTAGCCGGGGGGGAGACGACCTACAATGAGCAGTTCTTC

d_call: TRBD2
clone_size: .
j_call: TRBJ2-1
v_call: TRBV9
cdr3_aa: CASSPFWVSGKSYNEQFF
cdr3_nt: TGTGCCAGCAGCCCCTTCTGGGTTAGCGGGAAATCCTACAATGAGCAGTTCTTC

d_call: .
clone_size: .
j_call: TRBJ2-5
v_call: TRBV9
cdr3_aa: CASSVSFQETQYF
cdr3_nt: TGTGCCAGCAGCGTATCCTTTCAAGAGACCCAGTACTTC

d_call: .
clone_size: .
j_call: TRBJ1-2
v_call: TRBV6-1
cdr3_aa: CASTRVRGNGYTF
cdr3_nt: TGTGCCAGCACCCGCGTGCGAGGCAATGGCTACACCTTC

d_call: .
clone_size: few
j_call: TRBJ2-3
v_call: TRBV2
cdr3_aa: CASRKGSGTDTQYF
cdr3_nt: TGTGCCAGCAGGAAAGGTAGCGGAACAGATACGCAGTATTTT

d_call: .
clone_size: few
j_call: TRBJ1-3
v_call: TRBV5-6
cdr3_aa: CASSLRQVVSGNTIYF
cdr3_nt: TGTGCCAGCAGCTTGCGGCAGGTCGTCTCTGGAAACACCATATATTTT

d_call: .
clone_size: few
j_call: TRBJ1-2
v_call: TRBV4-1
cdr3_aa: CASSQGGRDYYGYTF
cdr3_nt: TGCGCCAGCAGCCAAGGCGGACGGGATTACTATGGCTACACCTTC

d_call: .
clone_size: few
j_call: TRBJ1-2
v_call: TRBV5-1
cdr3_aa: CASSLDINYGYTF
cdr3_nt: TGCGCCAGCAGCTTGGACATCAACTATGGCTACACCTTC

d_call: TRBD2
clone_size: few
j_call: TRBJ2-5
v_call: TRBV6-6
cdr3_aa: CASSPGSGRAEKTQYF
cdr3_nt: TGTGCCAGCAGCCCTGGGAGCGGGAGGGCTGAGAAGACCCAGTACTTC

d_call: .
clone_size: few
j_call: TRBJ1-6
v_call: TRBV30
cdr3_aa: CAWRDFNSPLHF
cdr3_nt: TGTGCCTGGAGGGACTTTAATTCACCCCTCCACTTT

d_call: TRBD2
clone_size: .
j_call: TRBJ2-7
v_call: TRBV29-1
cdr3_aa: CSVKGGAGPRYEQYF
cdr3_nt: TGCAGCGTTAAAGGAGGAGCGGGACCTCGATACGAGCAGTACTTC

d_call: .
clone_size: .
j_call: TRBJ2-3
v_call: TRBV11-2
cdr3_aa: CASSSIRGRSTDTQYF
cdr3_nt: TGTGCCAGCAGCTCGATCAGGGGCCGTAGCACAGATACGCAGTATTTT

d_call: .
clone_size: .
j_call: TRBJ2-3
v_call: TRBV29-1
cdr3_aa: CSVGGGGGTGAGTDTQYF
cdr3_nt: TGCAGCGTTGGGGGAGGGGGTGGCACGGGAGCGGGCACAGATACGCAGTATTTT

d_call: TRBD2
clone_size: few
j_call: TRBJ2-1
v_call: TRBV7-2
cdr3_aa: CASSLDTSGPDEQFF
cdr3_nt: TGTGCCAGCAGCTTAGATACTAGCGGGCCTGACGAGCAGTTCTTC

d_call: .
clone_size: .
j_call: TRBJ2-2
v_call: TRBV4-1
cdr3_aa: CASSHMGGTGELFF
cdr3_nt: TGCGCCAGCAGCCACATGGGAGGCACCGGGGAGCTGTTTTTT

d_call: TRBD2
clone_size: .
j_call: TRBJ2-1
v_call: TRBV5-4
cdr3_aa: CASTSGGRRSYNEQFF
cdr3_nt: TGTGCCTCGACGAGTGGCGGGAGACGGAGCTACAATGAGCAGTTCTTC

d_call: .
clone_size: few
j_call: TRBJ2-3
v_call: TRBV2
cdr3_aa: CASSDREGTDTQYF
cdr3_nt: TGTGCCAGCAGTGATAGAGAGGGCACAGATACGCAGTATTTT

d_call: TRBD1
clone_size: .
j_call: TRBJ2-3
v_call: TRBV6-1
cdr3_aa: CASGLQGSTDTQYF
cdr3_nt: TGTGCCAGCGGATTACAGGGGAGCACAGATACGCAGTATTTT

d_call: .
clone_size: .
j_call: TRBJ2-5
v_call: TRBV7-9
cdr3_aa: CASSSSPETQYF
cdr3_nt: TGTGCCAGCAGTTCTTCCCCAGAGACCCAGTACTTC

d_call: TRBD2
clone_size: few
j_call: TRBJ2-7
v_call: TRBV27
cdr3_aa: CASRTSGAVGEQYF
cdr3_nt: TGTGCCAGCAGGACTAGCGGGGCTGTGGGCGAGCAGTACTTC

d_call: TRBD1
clone_size: .
j_call: TRBJ2-2
v_call: TRBV11-1
cdr3_aa: CASSFGQGASTGELFF
cdr3_nt: TGTGCCAGCAGCTTCGGACAGGGGGCCTCCACCGGGGAGCTGTTTTTT

d_call: TRBD2
clone_size: few
j_call: TRBJ2-1
v_call: TRBV11-2
cdr3_aa: CASVREVSYNEQFF
cdr3_nt: TGTGCCAGCGTGCGGGAGGTCTCCTACAATGAGCAGTTCTTC

d_call: .
clone_size: few
j_call: TRBJ2-6
v_call: TRBV7-8
cdr3_aa: CASSFPRGGSGANVLTF
cdr3_nt: TGTGCCAGCAGTTTCCCAAGGGGGGGCTCTGGGGCCAACGTCCTGACTTTC

d_call: .
clone_size: .
j_call: TRBJ2-3
v_call: TRBV10-3
cdr3_aa: CAISQPADTQYF
cdr3_nt: TGTGCCATCAGTCAACCCGCGGATACGCAGTATTTT

d_call: .
clone_size: few
j_call: TRBJ2-7
v_call: TRBV7-8
cdr3_aa: CASSLASDYEQYF
cdr3_nt: TGTGCCAGCAGCTTAGCTAGCGACTACGAGCAGTACTTC

d_call: TRBD2
clone_size: .
j_call: TRBJ2-7
v_call: TRBV6-6
cdr3_aa: CASSYRTSGDYEQYF
cdr3_nt: TGTGCCAGCAGTTACAGGACTAGCGGAGACTACGAGCAGTACTTC

d_call: .
clone_size: few
j_call: TRBJ2-1
v_call: TRBV21-1
cdr3_aa: CASSKDRTPTYNEQFF
cdr3_nt: TGTGCCAGCAGCAAAGATAGGACACCGACCTACAATGAGCAGTTCTTC

d_call: .
clone_size: few
j_call: TRBJ2-1
v_call: TRBV15
cdr3_aa: CATSRVAVSQFF
cdr3_nt: TGTGCCACCAGCAGGGTCGCGGTTTCTCAGTTCTTC

d_call: .
clone_size: .
j_call: TRBJ2-2
v_call: TRBV6-5
cdr3_aa: CASSYSRRGNTGELFF
cdr3_nt: TGTGCCAGCAGTTACTCGAGACGGGGGAACACCGGGGAGCTGTTTTTT

d_call: .
clone_size: few
j_call: TRBJ1-1
v_call: TRBV2
cdr3_aa: CASSDEGNTEAFF
cdr3_nt: TGTGCCAGCAGTGACGAGGGGAACACTGAAGCTTTCTTT

d_call: .
clone_size: few
j_call: TRBJ1-1
v_call: TRBV5-4
cdr3_aa: CASSYEGTEAFF
cdr3_nt: TGTGCCAGCAGCTATGAGGGCACTGAAGCTTTCTTT

d_call: .
clone_size: few
j_call: TRBJ1-2
v_call: TRBV6-6
cdr3_aa: CASIDSQELAYGYTF
cdr3_nt: TGTGCCAGCATCGACTCACAGGAATTGGCTTATGGCTACACCTTC

d_call: .
clone_size: few
j_call: TRBJ2-5
v_call: TRBV18
cdr3_aa: CASSPIGVQETQYF
cdr3_nt: TGTGCCAGCTCACCTATCGGGGTCCAAGAGACCCAGTACTTC

d_call: TRBD2
clone_size: .
j_call: TRBJ2-7
v_call: TRBV5-1
cdr3_aa: CASTLGGGPSYEQYF
cdr3_nt: TGCGCCAGCACCCTTGGGGGAGGGCCCTCATACGAGCAGTACTTC

d_call: .
clone_size: .
j_call: TRBJ1-1
v_call: TRBV13
cdr3_aa: CASSVGGGRVGPEAFF
cdr3_nt: TGTGCCAGCAGCGTAGGGGGGGGGCGGGTTGGCCCTGAAGCTTTCTTT

d_call: .
clone_size: .
j_call: TRBJ2-7
v_call: TRBV29-1
cdr3_aa: CSVETTVPYEQYF
cdr3_nt: TGCAGCGTTGAGACGACAGTCCCCTACGAGCAGTACTTC

d_call: TRBD1
clone_size: .
j_call: TRBJ2-7
v_call: TRBV7-9
cdr3_aa: CASSFWTGVGDEQYF
cdr3_nt: TGTGCCAGCAGCTTTTGGACAGGGGTGGGGGACGAGCAGTACTTC

d_call: TRBD2
clone_size: .
j_call: TRBJ2-7
v_call: TRBV29-1
cdr3_aa: CSVLAGVDHEQYF
cdr3_nt: TGCAGCGTCCTAGCGGGAGTAGACCACGAGCAGTACTTC